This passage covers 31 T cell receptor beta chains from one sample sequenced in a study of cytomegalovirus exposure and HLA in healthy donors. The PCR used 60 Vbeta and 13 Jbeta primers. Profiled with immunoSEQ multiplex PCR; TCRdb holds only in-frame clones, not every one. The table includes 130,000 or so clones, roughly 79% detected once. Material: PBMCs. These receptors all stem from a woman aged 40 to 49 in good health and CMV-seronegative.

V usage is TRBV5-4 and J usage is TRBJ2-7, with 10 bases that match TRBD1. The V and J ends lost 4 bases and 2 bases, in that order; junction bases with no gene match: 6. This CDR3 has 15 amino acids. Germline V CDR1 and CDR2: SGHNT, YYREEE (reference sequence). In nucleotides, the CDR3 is TGTGCCAGCAGCACAGGACAGGGGGGCACCTACGAGCAGTACTTC. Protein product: CASSTGQGGTYEQYF.

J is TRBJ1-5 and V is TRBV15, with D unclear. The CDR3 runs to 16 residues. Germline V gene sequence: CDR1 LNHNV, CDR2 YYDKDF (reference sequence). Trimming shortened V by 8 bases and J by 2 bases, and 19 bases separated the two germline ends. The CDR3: CATSLGRVDGNQPQHF. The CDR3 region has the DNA TGTGCCACCTCTTTGGGGAGGGTGGATGGCAATCAGCCCCAGCATTTT.

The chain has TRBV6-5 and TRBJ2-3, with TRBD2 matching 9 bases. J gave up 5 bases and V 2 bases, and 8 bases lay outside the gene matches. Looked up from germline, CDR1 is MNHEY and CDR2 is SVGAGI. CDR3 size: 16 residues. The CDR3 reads CASSYGGGGRKDTQYF. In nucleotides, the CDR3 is TGTGCCAGCAGTTACGGCGGGGGGGGTAGGAAAGATACGCAGTATTTT.

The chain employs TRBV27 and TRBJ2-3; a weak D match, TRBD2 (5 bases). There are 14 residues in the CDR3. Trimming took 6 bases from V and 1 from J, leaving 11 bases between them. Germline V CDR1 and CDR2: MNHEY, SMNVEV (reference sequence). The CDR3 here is CASRPLRGTDTQYF. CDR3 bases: TGTGCCAGCAGGCCCTTGAGGGGCACAGATACGCAGTATTTT.

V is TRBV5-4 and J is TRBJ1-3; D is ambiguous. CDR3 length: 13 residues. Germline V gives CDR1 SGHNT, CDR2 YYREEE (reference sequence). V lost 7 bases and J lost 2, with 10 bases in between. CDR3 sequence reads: CASSFITGNTIYF. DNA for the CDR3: TGTGCCAGCTCCTTTATAACTGGAAACACCATATATTTT. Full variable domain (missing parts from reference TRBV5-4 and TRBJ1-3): ETGVTQSPTHLIKTRGQQVTLRCSSQSGHNTVSWYQQALGQGPQFIFQYYREEENGRGNFPPRFSGLQFPNYSSELNVNALELDDSALYLCASSFITGNTIYFGEGSWLTVV.

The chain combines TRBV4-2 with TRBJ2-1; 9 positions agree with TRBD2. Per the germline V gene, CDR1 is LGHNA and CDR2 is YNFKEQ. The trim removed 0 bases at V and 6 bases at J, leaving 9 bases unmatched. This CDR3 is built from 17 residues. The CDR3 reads CASSQDTGLASFNEQFF. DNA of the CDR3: TGTGCCAGCAGCCAAGATACCGGACTAGCGAGCTTCAATGAGCAGTTCTTC.

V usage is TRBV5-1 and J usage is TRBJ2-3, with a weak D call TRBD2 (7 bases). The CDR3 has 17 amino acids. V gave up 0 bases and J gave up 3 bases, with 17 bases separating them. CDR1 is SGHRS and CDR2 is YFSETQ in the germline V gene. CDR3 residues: CASSLDWGGRLTDTQYF. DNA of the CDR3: TGCGCCAGCAGCTTGGATTGGGGGGGCCGATTGACAGATACGCAGTATTTT.

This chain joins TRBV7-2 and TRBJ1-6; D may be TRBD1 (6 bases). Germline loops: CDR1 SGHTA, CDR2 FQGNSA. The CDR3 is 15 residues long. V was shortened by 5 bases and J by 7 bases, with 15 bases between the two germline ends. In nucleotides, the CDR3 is TGTGCCAGCAGCACCGATTCAGGGGCCAATTCACCCCTCCACTTT. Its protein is CASSTDSGANSPLHF. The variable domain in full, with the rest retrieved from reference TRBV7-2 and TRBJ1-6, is GAGVSQSPSNKVTEKGKDVELRCDPISGHTALYWYRQSLGQGLEFLIYFQGNSAPDKSGLPSDRFSAERTGGSVSTLTIQRTQQEDSAVYLCASSTDSGANSPLHFGNGTRLTVT.

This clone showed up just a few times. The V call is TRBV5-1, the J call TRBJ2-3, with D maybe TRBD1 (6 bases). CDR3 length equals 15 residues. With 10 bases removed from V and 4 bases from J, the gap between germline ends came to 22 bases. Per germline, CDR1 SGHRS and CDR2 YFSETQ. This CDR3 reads CAGAPTGILSDTQYF. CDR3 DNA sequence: TGCGCCGGCGCCCCGACAGGAATTTTATCAGATACGCAGTATTTT.

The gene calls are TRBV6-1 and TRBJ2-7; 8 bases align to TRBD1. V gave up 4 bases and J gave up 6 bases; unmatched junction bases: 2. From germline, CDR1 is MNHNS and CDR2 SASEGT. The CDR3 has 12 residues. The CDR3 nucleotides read TGTGCCAGCAGTGTGACAGGGGTCGAGCAGTACTTC. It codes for CASSVTGVEQYF.

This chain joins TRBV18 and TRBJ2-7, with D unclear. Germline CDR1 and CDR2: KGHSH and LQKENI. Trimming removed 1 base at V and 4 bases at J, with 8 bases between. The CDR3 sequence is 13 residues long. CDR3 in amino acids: CASSPLSVYEQYF. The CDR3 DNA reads TGTGCCAGCTCACCACTTAGTGTTTACGAGCAGTACTTC.

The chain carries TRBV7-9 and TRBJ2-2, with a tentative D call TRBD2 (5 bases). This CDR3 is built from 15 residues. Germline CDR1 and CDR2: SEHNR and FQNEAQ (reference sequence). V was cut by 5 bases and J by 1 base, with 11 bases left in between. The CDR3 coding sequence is TGTGCCAGCAGCCCACCGGGGTTGAACACCGGGGAGCTGTTTTTT. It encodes CASSPPGLNTGELFF.

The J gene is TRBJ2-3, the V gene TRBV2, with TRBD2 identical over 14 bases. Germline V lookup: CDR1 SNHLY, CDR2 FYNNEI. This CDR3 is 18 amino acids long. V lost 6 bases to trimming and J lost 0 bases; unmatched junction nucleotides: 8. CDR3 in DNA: TGTGCCAGCAGAGAGAGGACTAGCGGGGGGACCAGCACAGATACGCAGTATTTT. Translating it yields CASRERTSGGTSTDTQYF. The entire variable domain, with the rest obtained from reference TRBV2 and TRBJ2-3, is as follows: EPEVTQTPSHQVTQMGQEVILRCVPISNHLYFYWYRQILGQKVEFLVSFYNNEISEKSEIFDDQFSVERPDGSNFTLKIRSTKLEDSAMYFCASRERTSGGTSTDTQYFGPGTRLTVL.

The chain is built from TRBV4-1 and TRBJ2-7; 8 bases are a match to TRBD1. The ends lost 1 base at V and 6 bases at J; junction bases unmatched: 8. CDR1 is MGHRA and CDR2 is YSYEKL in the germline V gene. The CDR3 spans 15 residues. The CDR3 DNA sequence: TGCGCCAGCAGCCAAGGACAGGGGATGGTAAGCGAGCAGTACTTC. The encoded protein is CASSQGQGMVSEQYF.

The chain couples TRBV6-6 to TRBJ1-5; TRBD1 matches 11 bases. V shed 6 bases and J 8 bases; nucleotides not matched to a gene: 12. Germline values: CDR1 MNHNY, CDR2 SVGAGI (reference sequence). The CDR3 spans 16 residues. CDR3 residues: CASSLIGQGAAEPQHF. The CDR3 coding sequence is TGTGCCAGCAGCCTCATCGGACAGGGGGCGGCTGAGCCCCAGCATTTT.

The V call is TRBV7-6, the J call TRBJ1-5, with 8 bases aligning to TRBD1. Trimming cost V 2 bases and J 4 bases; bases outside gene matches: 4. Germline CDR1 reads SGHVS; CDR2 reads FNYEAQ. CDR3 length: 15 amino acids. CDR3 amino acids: CASSLRQGANQPQHF. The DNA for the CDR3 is TGTGCCAGCAGCTTACGTCAGGGGGCTAATCAGCCCCAGCATTTT.

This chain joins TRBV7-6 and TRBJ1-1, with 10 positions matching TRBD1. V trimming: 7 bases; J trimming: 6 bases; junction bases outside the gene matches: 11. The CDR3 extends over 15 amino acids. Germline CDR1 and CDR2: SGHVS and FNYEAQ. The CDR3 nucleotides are TGTGCCAGCAACCTCCTGGACAGGGGGGTCTCTGAAGCTTTCTTT. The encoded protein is CASNLLDRGVSEAFF.

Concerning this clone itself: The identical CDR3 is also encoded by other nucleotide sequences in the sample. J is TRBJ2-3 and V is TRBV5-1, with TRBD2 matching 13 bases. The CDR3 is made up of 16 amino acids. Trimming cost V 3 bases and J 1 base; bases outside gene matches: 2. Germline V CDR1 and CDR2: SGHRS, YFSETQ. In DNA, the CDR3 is TGCGCCAGCAGCTCGGGGACTAGCGGGGGCACAGATACGCAGTATTTT. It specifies CASSSGTSGGTDTQYF. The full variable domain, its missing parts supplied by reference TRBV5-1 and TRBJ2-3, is KAGVTQTPRYLIKTRGQQVTLSCSPISGHRSVSWYQQTPGQGLQFLFEYFSETQRNKGNFPGRFSGRQFSNSRSEMNVSTLELGDSALYLCASSSGTSGGTDTQYFGPGTRLTVL.

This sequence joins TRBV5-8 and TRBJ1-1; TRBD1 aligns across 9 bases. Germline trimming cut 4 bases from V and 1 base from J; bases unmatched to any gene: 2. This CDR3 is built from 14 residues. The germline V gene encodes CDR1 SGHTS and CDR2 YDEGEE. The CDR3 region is CASSRGQGNTEAFF. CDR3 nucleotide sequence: TGTGCCAGCAGCAGGGGACAGGGGAACACTGAAGCTTTCTTT.

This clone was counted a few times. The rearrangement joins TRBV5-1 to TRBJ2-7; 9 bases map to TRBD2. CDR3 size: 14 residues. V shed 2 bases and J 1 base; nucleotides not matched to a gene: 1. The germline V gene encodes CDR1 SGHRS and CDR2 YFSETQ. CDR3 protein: CASSLAGGSYEQYF. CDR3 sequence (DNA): TGCGCCAGCAGCTTAGCGGGGGGTTCCTACGAGCAGTACTTC.

As DNA, the CDR3 is TGTGCCAGCAGTTTGACGTACTCCGGGACACGGAACACTGAAGCTTTCTTT. This encodes CASSLTYSGTRNTEAFF. The chain links TRBV27 to TRBJ1-1, with D tentatively TRBD1 (6 bases). The germline V gene encodes CDR1 MNHEY and CDR2 SMNVEV (reference sequence). V was pared by 3 bases and J by 1 base, with 18 bases between. CDR3 length: 17 residues.

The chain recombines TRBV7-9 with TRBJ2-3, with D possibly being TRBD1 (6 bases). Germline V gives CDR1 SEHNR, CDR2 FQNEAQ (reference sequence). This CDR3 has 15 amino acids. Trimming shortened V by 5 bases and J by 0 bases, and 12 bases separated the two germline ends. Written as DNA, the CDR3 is TGTGCCAGCAGCCTTAGGACAGTCAGCACAGATACGCAGTATTTT. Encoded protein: CASSLRTVSTDTQYF.

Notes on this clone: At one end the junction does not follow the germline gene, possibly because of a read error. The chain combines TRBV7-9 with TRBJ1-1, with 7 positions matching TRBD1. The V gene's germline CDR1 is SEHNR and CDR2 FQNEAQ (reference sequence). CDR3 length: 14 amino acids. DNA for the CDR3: TGTTCCAGCAGCTTAGGCCTAGGACAGGATGAAGCTTTCTTT. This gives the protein CSSSLGLGQDEAFF.

The DNA for the CDR3 is TGTGCCAGTAGTATTTTGGGACAGGGGATTGCAGATACGCAGTATTTT. It yields the protein CASSILGQGIADTQYF. The chain carries TRBV19 and TRBJ2-3; TRBD1 aligns across 10 bases. The CDR3 is 16 residues long. In germline, CDR1 is LNHDA, CDR2 SQIVND (reference sequence). V trimming: 3 bases; J trimming: 4 bases; junction bases outside the gene matches: 7. The whole variable domain, filled in from reference TRBV19 and TRBJ2-3, reads DGGITQSPKYLFRKEGQNVTLSCEQNLNHDAMYWYRQDPGQGLRLIYYSQIVNDFQKGDIAEGYSVSREKKESFPLTVTSAQKNPTAFYLCASSILGQGIADTQYFGPGTRLTVL.

CDR3 nucleotides: TGTGCCAGCAGCCCTAGATTGACAGGGAACACTGAAGCTTTCTTT. Residues: CASSPRLTGNTEAFF. V gene TRBV6-5 combines with J gene TRBJ1-1; TRBD1 is a possible D gene (6 bases). This CDR3 region has 15 residues. The germline V gene has CDR1 MNHEY and CDR2 SVGAGI. Trimming stripped 6 bases from V and 1 base from J, with 15 bases between.

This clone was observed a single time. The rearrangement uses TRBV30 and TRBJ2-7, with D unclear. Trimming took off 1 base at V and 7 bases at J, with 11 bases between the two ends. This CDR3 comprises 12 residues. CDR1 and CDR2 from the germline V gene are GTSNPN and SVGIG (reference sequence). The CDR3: CAWSAGRSEQYF. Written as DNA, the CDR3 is TGTGCCTGGAGTGCCGGTCGGTCGGAGCAGTACTTC.

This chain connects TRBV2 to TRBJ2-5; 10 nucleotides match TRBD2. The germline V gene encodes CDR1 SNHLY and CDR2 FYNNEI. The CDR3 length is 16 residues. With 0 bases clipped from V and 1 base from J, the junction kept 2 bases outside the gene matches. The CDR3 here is CASSEAVAGGQETQYF. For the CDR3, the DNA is TGTGCCAGCAGTGAAGCGGTAGCGGGGGGCCAAGAGACCCAGTACTTC.

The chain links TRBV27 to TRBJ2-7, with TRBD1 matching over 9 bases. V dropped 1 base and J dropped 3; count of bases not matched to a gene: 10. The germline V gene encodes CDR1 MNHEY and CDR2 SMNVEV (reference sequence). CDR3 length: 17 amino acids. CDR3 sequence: CASSLLVRQGVHYEQYF. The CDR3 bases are TGTGCCAGCAGTTTATTGGTGCGACAGGGGGTGCACTACGAGCAGTACTTC.

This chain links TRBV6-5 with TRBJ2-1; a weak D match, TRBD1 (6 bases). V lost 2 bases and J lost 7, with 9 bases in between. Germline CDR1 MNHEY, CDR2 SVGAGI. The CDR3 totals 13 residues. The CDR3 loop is CASSYLTGNEQFF. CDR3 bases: TGTGCCAGCAGTTACCTAACAGGGAATGAGCAGTTCTTC.

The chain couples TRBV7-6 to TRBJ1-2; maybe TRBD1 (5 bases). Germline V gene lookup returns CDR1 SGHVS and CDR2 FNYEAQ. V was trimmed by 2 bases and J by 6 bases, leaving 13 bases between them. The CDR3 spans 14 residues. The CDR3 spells CASSLFPSGNGYTF. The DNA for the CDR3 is TGTGCCAGCAGCTTATTTCCCTCAGGGAATGGCTACACCTTC.

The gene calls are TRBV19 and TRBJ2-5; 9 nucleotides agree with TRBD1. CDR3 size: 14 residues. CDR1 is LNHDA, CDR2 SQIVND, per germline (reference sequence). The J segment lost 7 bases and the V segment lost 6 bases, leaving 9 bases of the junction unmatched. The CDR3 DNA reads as TGTGCCAGTAGGCCGGGACAGGGCTTTCGGACCCAGTACTTC. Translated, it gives CASRPGQGFRTQYF.